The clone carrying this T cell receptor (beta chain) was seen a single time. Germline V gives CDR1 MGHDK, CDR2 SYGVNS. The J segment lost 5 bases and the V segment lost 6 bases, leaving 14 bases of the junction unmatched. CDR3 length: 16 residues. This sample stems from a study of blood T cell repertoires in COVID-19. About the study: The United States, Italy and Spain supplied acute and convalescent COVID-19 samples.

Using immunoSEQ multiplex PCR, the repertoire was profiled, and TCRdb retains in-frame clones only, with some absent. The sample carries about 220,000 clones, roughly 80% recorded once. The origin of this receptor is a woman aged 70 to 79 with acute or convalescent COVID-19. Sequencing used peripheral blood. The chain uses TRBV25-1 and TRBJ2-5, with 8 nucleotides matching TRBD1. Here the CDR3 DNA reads TGTGCCAGCAGACCAGGGGGCAGGGGGCGCAGTGAGACCCAGTACTTC. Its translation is CASRPGGRGRSETQYF.